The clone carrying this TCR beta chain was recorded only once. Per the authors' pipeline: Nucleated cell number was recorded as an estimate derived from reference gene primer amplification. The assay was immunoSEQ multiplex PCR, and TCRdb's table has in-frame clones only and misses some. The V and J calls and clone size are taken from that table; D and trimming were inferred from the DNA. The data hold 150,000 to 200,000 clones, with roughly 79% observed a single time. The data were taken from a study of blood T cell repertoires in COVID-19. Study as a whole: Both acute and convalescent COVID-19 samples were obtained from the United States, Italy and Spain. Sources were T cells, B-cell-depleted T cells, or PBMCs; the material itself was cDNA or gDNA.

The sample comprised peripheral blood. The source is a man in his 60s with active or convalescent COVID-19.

In nucleotides, the CDR3 is TGTGCCAGCAGCTTAGCCGGGACTAGCTACGGCAATGAGCAGTTCTTC. It yields the protein CASSLAGTSYGNEQFF. This chain links TRBV7-2 with TRBJ2-1, with 9 positions matching TRBD2. The germline CDR1 and CDR2 sequences are SGHTA and FQGNSA. V lost 0 bases and J lost 6; bases outside the gene matches: 6. This CDR3 region has 16 residues.